This T cell receptor beta chain was observed in a study of molecular identifiers for immune sequencing clone quantification. One entry per CDR3 protein results from TCRdb running MiXCR on the PCR reads. The repertoire holds 300,000 to 400,000 distinct CDR3 sequences, with 20% to 25% as singletons. CD8+CD4-CCR7+CD45RA+ cells were sorted as naive CD8 T cells. A word on this clonotype: What it binds is unknown.

Notes on the study in general: Amid more than 800,000 naive cells, spiked Jurkat TCR RNA from one cell was reportedly still detectable. Clones above 20 RNA copies contained over 97% of effector molecules and under 1% of naive molecules.

There are 15 residues in the CDR3. Germline CDR1 reads LGHDT; CDR2 reads YNNKEL (reference sequence). V was trimmed by 4 bases and J by 2 bases, leaving 14 bases between them. This sequence originates from a human donor in good health. Some libraries in this study had Jurkat cell RNA spiked in. The chain links TRBV3-1 to TRBJ2-5, with D perhaps matching TRBD1 (5 bases). Material for sequencing was naive CD8+ T cells from blood, with Jurkat cell RNA spiked in. Subset noted: FACS-sorted CD8+CD4-CCR7+CD45RA+ naive T cells. CDR3 nucleotides: TGTGCCAGCAGCCGGCCAGACAGCCCGCAAGAGACCCAGTACTTC. Translation gives CASSRPDSPQETQYF.